This T cell receptor (beta chain) was captured by sequencing in a study of patients and donors after allogeneic stem cell transplantation. V was pared by 10 bases and J by 4 bases, with 2 bases of the junction left unmatched. This CDR3 has 12 residues. CDR1 is LNHDA, CDR2 SQIVND, per germline (reference sequence). One entry per CDR3 protein results from TCRdb running MiXCR on the RT-PCR reads. The sample holds about a million distinct CDR3 sequences; approximately 18% are singletons and the top ten take roughly 6%. The source material was blood, either unsorted or a sorted T cell fraction (not recorded which). This TCR was recovered from a human donor who was either an allogeneic HSCT recipient or a stem cell or donor lymphocyte infusion donor (not recorded which). It is not recorded whose cells these are; they may come from a transplant donor. This rearrangement joins TRBV19 to TRBJ2-1; 9 positions match TRBD2. The chain's CDR3 is CATGLAYNEQFF. The CDR3 nucleotides are TGTGCCACCGGACTAGCGTACAATGAGCAGTTCTTC.